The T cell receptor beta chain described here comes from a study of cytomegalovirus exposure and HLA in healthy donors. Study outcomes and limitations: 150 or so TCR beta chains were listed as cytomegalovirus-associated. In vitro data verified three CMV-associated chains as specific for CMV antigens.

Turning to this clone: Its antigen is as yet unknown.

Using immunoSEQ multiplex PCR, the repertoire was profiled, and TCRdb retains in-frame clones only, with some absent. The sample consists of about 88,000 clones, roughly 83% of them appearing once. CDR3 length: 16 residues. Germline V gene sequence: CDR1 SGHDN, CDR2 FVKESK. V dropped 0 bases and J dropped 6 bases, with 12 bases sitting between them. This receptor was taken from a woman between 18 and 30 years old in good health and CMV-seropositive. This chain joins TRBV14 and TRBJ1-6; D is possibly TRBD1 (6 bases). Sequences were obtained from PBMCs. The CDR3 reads CASSQDPGATNSPLHF. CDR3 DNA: TGTGCCAGCAGCCAAGATCCAGGGGCCACTAATTCACCCCTCCACTTT. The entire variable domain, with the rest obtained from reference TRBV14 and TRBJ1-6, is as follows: EAGVTQFPSHSVIEKGQTVTLRCDPISGHDNLYWYRRVMGKEIKFLLHFVKESKQDESGMPNNRFLAERTGGTYSTLKVQPAELEDSGVYFCASSQDPGATNSPLHFGNGTRLTVT.